Here is one T cell receptor beta chain with its context. Its target is unknown. This sample was included in a study of PD-1 blockade in classical Hodgkin lymphoma. Study overall: Intravenous infusions of nivolumab 3 mg/kg reached patients every 2 weeks. Findings and caveats of the study: Exclusion applied to patients who initiated nivolumab less than 1 year following ASCT.

Time point meaning: cycle 4 day 1 (C4D1), after 5 to 7 weeks of nivolumab. All the patients suffered relapse after autologous stem cell transplantation, and brentuximab vedotin exposure differed. The protocol was immunoSEQ multiplex PCR, while the TCRdb copy is restricted to in-frame clones and leaves out a portion. The table has more than 40,000 clones, around 78% seen once. The sample consisted of peripheral blood mononuclear cells (PBMCs), taken before the fourth cycle of nivolumab. The TCR originated in a human donor with classical Hodgkin lymphoma.

DNA of the CDR3: TGTGCCAGTTGGGGAGGGCAGGGGACCACAGATACGCAGTATTTT. Amino acids: CASWGGQGTTDTQYF. The rearrangement links TRBV19 to TRBJ2-3; D perhaps matches TRBD2 (7 bases). CDR3 length equals 15 residues. CDR1 is LNHDA and CDR2 is SQIVND in the germline V gene (reference sequence). The ends were cut back, 8 bases at V and 2 bases at J, with 17 bases in the middle.